The rows below give T cell receptor beta chains drawn from one sample of a study of T cell repertoires in cytomegalovirus infection. TCRdb re-called the reads with MiXCR, one entry per CDR3 protein. The sample yields a few hundred thousand distinct CDR3 sequences, around 8.7% seen once. The sample was PBMCs. These receptors originate from a human donor in good health (CMV status not recorded). Some clones in this sample may be carry-over from other donors' samples. Each CDR3 is given with its conserved first and last residue. The D gene is left open where the match is weak. Only some rows state a clone size, as once, few, many or a class for expanded clones.

few	TRBV12-3/TRBV12-4	TRBD1	TRBJ1-2	TGTGCCAGCAGTTGGGGGACAGGGGGAGACTATGGCTACACCTTC	CASSWGTGGDYGYTF
many	TRBV7-2	TRBD1	TRBJ2-7	TGTGCCAGCAGCTTAGTGCCAGGGGGCTCCGAGCAGTACTTC	CASSLVPGGSEQYF
few	TRBV30	-	TRBJ2-5	TGTGCCTGGAGTAAGGAGACCCAGTACTTC	CAWSKETQYF
many	TRBV7-6	-	TRBJ2-6	TGTGCCAGCAGCCCGCGGACAGTCTCTGGGGCCAACGTCCTGACTTTC	CASSPRTVSGANVLTF
many	TRBV7-2	-	TRBJ2-5	TGTGCCAGCAGCTTAGTAGGGAACCCTGGCGAGACCCAGTACTTC	CASSLVGNPGETQYF
many	TRBV7-2	TRBD1	TRBJ1-3	TGTGCCAGCAGCTTACCCGACAGGGGGCGAGGAAACACCATATATTTT	CASSLPDRGRGNTIYF
-	TRBV19	-	TRBJ1-2	TGTGCCAGTAGTACCCAACCACAGGAGTACCTTTATGGCTACACCTTC	CASSTQPQEYLYGYTF
many	TRBV19	TRBD2	TRBJ2-3	TGTGCCAGTAGTATATCAAGACTAGCGAGAACAGATACGCAGTATTTT	CASSISRLARTDTQYF
many	TRBV5-1	-	TRBJ1-1	TGCGCCAGCAGCCCCTCCGGGGGCAGGGGTGAAGCTTTCTTT	CASSPSGGRGEAFF
many	TRBV6-2/TRBV6-3	TRBD1	TRBJ1-1	TGTGCCAGCAGTTACCCCGTGGGACAGGGGATGAACACTGAAGCTTTCTTT	CASSYPVGQGMNTEAFF
-	TRBV28	TRBD1	TRBJ2-3	TGTGCCAGCAGCACCTCGGGACAGTTCCGCACAGATACGCAGTATTTT	CASSTSGQFRTDTQYF
few	TRBV6-2/TRBV6-3	-	TRBJ2-5	TGTGCCAGCAGTTACGGGACCAGAGAGACCCAGTACTTC	CASSYGTRETQYF
many	TRBV19	-	TRBJ1-5	TGTGCCAGTAGTATAGGAAGGAACTGGGAACGGAATCAGCCCCAGCATTTT	CASSIGRNWERNQPQHF